The TCR beta chain described here comes from a study of T cells in Graves' hyperthyroidism and ophthalmopathy. In this sample, this clonotype turned up many times. Its specificity is unknown. RNA transcripts gave rise to amplified TCR beta CDR3 regions. A set of HTBI primers served as the primers for a first-round RT-PCR of the TCR CDR3. TCRdb re-derived calls from the multiplex PCR reads in MiXCR, one entry per CDR3 protein. The table lists approximately 400,000 distinct CDR3 sequences, more than 11% of them singletons. The study defined stable Graves' hyperthyroidism as no ophthalmopathy progression within 18 months. Patients showing uncontrolled infection, other autoimmune disease, pregnancy or lactation were ineligible. 10 ml fresh peripheral blood yielded the PBMCs. In germline, CDR1 is SNHLY, CDR2 FYNNEI. V dropped 6 bases and J dropped 2 bases, with 19 bases sitting between them. CDR3 length equals 16 residues.

Findings and caveats of the study: Most clonotypes that expanded in the thyroid above 0.001 also showed up in blood.

This chain connects TRBV2 to TRBJ1-2, with D unresolved. The specimen sequenced was blood. This clonotype was sampled from a woman aged 55-70 years with Graves' hyperthyroidism. CDR3 protein: CASRVGVADSNYGYTF. The CDR3 DNA sequence: TGTGCCAGCAGGGTGGGAGTCGCGGATTCGAACTATGGCTACACCTTC.